This is a list of T cell receptor beta chains from one sample in a study of lung T cells in sarcoidosis with Löfgren's syndrome. TCRdb analysed the reads with MiXCR anew, one entry per CDR3 protein. This sample carries about 63,000 distinct CDR3 sequences, 21% of them seen once, and the ten largest clones take approximately 2.2%. The sample was CD4+ T cells from PBMCs. These receptors were collected from a human donor with sarcoidosis (Löfgren's syndrome or another form), or a control subject (not recorded which). Both conserved end residues are part of each CDR3. D genes are given only for firm matches. Clone size appears in some rows only: once, few, many, or a class for an expanded clone.

abundance	d_gene	v_gene	j_gene	CDR3nt	CDR3aa
many	TRBD2	TRBV4-2	TRBJ2-3	TGTGCCAGCACAATCGGGGGGGTAGATACGCAGTATTTT	CASTIGGVDTQYF
.	.	TRBV10-3	TRBJ2-1	TGTGCCATCAACCCGGGACCGGCCTACAATGAGCAGTTCTTC	CAINPGPAYNEQFF
many	.	TRBV20-1	TRBJ2-7	TGCAGTGCTCCTAAGCGACTAGGGGGCGAGGAGCAGTACTTC	CSAPKRLGGEEQYF
many	TRBD2	TRBV12-3/TRBV12-4	TRBJ2-3	TGTGCCAGCAGCAGTGGGTCCATAGCGGGAAGCCAAGATACGCAGTATTTT	CASSSGSIAGSQDTQYF
.	TRBD2	TRBV2	TRBJ2-5	TGTGCCTCCGGACTAGCGGGACCCGTCCAAGAGACCCAGTACTTC	CASGLAGPVQETQYF
many	.	TRBV4-1	TRBJ1-1	TGCGCCAGCAGCCAAGCGTCCGGGTATCAGAACACTGAAGCTTTCTTT	CASSQASGYQNTEAFF
medium-sized	.	TRBV6-6	TRBJ1-1	TGTGCCAGCAGTAACTCGGGAGGGGGGCGCGCTGAAGCTTTCTTT	CASSNSGGGRAEAFF
many	TRBD1	TRBV28	TRBJ2-7	TGTGCCAGCAGCCGGGGACAGTCCGAGCAGTACTTC	CASSRGQSEQYF
few	TRBD1	TRBV11-2	TRBJ2-7	TGTGCCAGCAGCTCTTACAGGGGGCTAGCCTACGAGCAGTACTTC	CASSSYRGLAYEQYF
.	TRBD2	TRBV5-4	TRBJ2-5	TGTGCCAGCAGCTTGGCGAGCGGGGTTTCCCAAGAGACCCAGTACTTC	CASSLASGVSQETQYF
.	TRBD2	TRBV19	TRBJ2-1	TGTGCCAGTAGTCCCGGACTAGCGGGAGCGGTTGAGCAGTTCTTC	CASSPGLAGAVEQFF
many	.	TRBV27	TRBJ1-5	TGTGCCAGCAGTTTTAAAAACCCACAATCAGAGCCCCAGCATTTT	CASSFKNPQSEPQHF
.	.	TRBV19	TRBJ2-3	TGTGCCGGTAGAGAGAGCGAACGCACAGATACGCAGTATTTT	CAGRESERTDTQYF
.	TRBD2	TRBV5-4	TRBJ2-1	TGTGCCAGCAGTTCTCGGACTAGCGGGGTTGGTGAGCAGTTCTTC	CASSSRTSGVGEQFF
many	TRBD2	TRBV19	TRBJ2-3	TGTGCCAGCCAACGACTAGCGGCCGTTGGAGATACGCAGTATTTT	CASQRLAAVGDTQYF
.	.	TRBV2	TRBJ1-2	TGTACCAGCAGTCTGACTTGGGGCTACACCTTC	CTSSLTWGYTF
many	TRBD1	TRBV24-1	TRBJ1-5	TGTGCCACCAGTGACCGGGACAGGGATGGTCAGCCCCAGCATTTT	CATSDRDRDGQPQHF
many	.	TRBV6-1	TRBJ1-6	TGTGCCAGCAGTTTACGGGGAGGGGATAATTCACCCCTCCACTTT	CASSLRGGDNSPLHF
many	.	TRBV7-9	TRBJ1-6	TGTGCCAGCAGCTTAGGAAGTTCACCCCTCCACTTT	CASSLGSSPLHF
few	TRBD1	TRBV10-2	TRBJ1-1	TGCGCCAGCCGGGACAGGGGGATGACTGAAGCTTTCTTT	CASRDRGMTEAFF